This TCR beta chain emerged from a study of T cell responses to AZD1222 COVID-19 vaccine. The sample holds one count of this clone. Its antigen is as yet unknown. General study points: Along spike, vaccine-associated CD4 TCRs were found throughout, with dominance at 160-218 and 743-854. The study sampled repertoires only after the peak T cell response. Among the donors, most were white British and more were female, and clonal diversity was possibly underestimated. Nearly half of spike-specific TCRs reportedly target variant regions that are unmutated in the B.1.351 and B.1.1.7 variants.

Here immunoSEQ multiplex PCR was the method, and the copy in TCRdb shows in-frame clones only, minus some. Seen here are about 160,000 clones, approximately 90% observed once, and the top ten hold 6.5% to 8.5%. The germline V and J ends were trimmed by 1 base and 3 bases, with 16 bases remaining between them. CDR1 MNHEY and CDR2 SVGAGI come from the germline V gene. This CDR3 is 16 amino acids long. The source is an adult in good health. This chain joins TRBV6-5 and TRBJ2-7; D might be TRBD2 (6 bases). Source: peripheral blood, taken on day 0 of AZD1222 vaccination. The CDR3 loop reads CASSYFFGTPGYEQYF. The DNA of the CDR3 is TGTGCCAGCAGTTACTTTTTCGGGACTCCGGGCTACGAGCAGTACTTC.